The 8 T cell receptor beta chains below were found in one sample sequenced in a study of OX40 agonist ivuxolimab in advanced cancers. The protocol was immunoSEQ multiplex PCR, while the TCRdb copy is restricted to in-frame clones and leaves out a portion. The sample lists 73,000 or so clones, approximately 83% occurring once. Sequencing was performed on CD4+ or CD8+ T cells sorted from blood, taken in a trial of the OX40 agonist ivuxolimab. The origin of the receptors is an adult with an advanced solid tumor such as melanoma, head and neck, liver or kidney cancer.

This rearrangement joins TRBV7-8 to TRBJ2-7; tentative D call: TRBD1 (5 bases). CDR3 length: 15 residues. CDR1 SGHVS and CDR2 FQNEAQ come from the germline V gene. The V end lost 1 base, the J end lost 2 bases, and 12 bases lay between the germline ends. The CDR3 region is CASSLVPRVAYEQYF. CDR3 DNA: TGTGCCAGCAGCTTAGTACCCAGGGTGGCCTACGAGCAGTACTTC.

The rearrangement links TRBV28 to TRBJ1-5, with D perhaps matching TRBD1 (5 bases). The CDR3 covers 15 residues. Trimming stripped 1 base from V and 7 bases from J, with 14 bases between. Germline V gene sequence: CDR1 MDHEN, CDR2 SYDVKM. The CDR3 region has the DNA TGTGCCAGCAGTTTATATGGGACCGCCCGGCAGCCCCAGCATTTT. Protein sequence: CASSLYGTARQPQHF.

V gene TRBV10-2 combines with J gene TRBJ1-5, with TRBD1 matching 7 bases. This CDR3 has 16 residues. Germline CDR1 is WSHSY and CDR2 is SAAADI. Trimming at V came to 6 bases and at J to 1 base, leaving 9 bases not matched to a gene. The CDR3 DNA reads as TGCGCCAGCAGACAGGGGCCCCAACTCAGCAATCAGCCCCAGCATTTT. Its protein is CASRQGPQLSNQPQHF.

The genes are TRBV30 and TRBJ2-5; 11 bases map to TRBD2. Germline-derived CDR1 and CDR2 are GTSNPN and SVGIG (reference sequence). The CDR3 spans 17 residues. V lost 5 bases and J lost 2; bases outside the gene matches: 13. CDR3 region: CAWVGRAGTSGQETQYF. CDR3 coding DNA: TGTGCCTGGGTGGGGAGGGCAGGGACTAGCGGACAAGAGACCCAGTACTTC.

The CDR3 is CASSFLSTSGADTQYF. The CDR3 DNA reads TGTGCCAGCAGCTTTCTCTCGACTAGCGGCGCAGATACGCAGTATTTT. The chain combines TRBV5-6 with TRBJ2-3, with 9 nucleotides matching TRBD2. V lost 2 bases, J lost 4 bases, and 8 bases stayed unmatched. The CDR3 contains 16 residues. Germline V lookup: CDR1 SGHDT, CDR2 YYEEEE.

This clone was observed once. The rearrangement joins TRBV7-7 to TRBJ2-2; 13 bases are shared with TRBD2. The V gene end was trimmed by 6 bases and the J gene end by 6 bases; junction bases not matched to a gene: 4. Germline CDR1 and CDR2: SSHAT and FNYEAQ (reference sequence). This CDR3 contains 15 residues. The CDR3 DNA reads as TGTGCCAGCAGTTGGACTAGCGGGAGCCCCGGGGAGCTGTTTTTT. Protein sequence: CASSWTSGSPGELFF. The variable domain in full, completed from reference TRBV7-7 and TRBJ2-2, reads GAGVSQSPRYKVTKRGQDVTLRCDPISSHATLYWYQQALGQGPEFLTYFNYEAQPDKSGLPSDRFSAERPEGSISTLTIQRTEQRDSAMYRCASSWTSGSPGELFFGEGSRLTVL.

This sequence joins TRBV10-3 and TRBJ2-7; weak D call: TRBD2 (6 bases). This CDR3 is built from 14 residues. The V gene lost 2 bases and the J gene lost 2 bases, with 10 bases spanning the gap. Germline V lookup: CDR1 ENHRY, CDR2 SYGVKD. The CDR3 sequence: CAISEVGLTYEQYF. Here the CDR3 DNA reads TGTGCCATCAGTGAGGTGGGACTGACCTACGAGCAGTACTTC.

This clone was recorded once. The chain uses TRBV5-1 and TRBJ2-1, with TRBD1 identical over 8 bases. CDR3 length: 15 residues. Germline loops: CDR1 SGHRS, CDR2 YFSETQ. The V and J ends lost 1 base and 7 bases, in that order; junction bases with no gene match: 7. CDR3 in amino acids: CASSLRQGARNEQFF. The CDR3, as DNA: TGCGCCAGCAGCTTGCGCCAGGGGGCGCGTAATGAGCAGTTCTTC. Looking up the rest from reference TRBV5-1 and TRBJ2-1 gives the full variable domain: KAGVTQTPRYLIKTRGQQVTLSCSPISGHRSVSWYQQTPGQGLQFLFEYFSETQRNKGNFPGRFSGRQFSNSRSEMNVSTLELGDSALYLCASSLRQGARNEQFFGPGTRLTVL.